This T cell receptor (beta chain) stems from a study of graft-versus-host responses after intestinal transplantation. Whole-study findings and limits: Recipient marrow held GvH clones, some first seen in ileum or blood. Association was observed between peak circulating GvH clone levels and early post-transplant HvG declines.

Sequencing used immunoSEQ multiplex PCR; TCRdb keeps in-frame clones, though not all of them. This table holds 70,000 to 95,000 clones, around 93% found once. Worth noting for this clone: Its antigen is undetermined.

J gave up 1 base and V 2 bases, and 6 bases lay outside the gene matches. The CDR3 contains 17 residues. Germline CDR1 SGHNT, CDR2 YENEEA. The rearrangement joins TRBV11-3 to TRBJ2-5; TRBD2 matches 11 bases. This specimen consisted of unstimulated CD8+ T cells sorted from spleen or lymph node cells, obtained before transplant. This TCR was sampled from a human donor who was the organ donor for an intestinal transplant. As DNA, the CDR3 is TGTGCCAGCAGCTTACTCTCTAGCGGGGGGCTCCAAGAGACCCAGTACTTC. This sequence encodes CASSLLSSGGLQETQYF. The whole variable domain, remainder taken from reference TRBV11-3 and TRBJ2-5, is EAGVVQSPRYKIIEKKQPVAFWCNPISGHNTLYWYLQNLGQGPELLIRYENEEAVDDSQLPKDRFSAERLKGVDSTLKIQPAELGDSAVYLCASSLLSSGGLQETQYFGPGTRLLVL.